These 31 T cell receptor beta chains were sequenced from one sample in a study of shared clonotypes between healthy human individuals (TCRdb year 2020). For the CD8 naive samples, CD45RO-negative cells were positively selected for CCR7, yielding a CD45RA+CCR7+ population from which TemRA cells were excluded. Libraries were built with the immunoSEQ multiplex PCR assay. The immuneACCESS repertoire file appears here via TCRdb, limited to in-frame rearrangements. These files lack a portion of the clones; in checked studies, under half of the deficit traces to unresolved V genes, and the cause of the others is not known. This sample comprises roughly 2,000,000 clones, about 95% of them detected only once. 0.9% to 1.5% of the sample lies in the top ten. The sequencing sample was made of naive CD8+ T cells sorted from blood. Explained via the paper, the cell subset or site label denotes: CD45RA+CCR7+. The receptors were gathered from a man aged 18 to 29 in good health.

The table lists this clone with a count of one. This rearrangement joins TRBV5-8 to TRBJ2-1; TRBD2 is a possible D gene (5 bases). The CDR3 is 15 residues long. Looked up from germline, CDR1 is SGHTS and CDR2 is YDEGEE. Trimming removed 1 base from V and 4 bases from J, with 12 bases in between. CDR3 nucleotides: TGTGCCAGCAGCTTGTTGACTACTTTATACAATGAGCAGTTCTTC. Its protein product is CASSLLTTLYNEQFF.

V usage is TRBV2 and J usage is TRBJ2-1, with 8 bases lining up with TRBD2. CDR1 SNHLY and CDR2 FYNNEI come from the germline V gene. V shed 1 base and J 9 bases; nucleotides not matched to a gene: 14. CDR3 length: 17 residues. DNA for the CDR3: TGTGCCAGCAGTGAAGGCATAGCGGGGACTACATTCGGTGAGCAGTTCTTC. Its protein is CASSEGIAGTTFGEQFF. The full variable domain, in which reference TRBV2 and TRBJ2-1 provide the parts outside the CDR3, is EPEVTQTPSHQVTQMGQEVILRCVPISNHLYFYWYRQILGQKVEFLVSFYNNEISEKSEIFDDQFSVERPDGSNFTLKIRSTKLEDSAMYFCASSEGIAGTTFGEQFFGPGTRLTVL.

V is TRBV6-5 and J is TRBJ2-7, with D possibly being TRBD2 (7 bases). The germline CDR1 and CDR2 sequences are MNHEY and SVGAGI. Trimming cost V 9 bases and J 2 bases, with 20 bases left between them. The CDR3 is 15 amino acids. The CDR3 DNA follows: TGTGCCAGGCCCAGGGAGGACAGCGGGACCTACGAGCAGTACTTC. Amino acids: CARPREDSGTYEQYF.

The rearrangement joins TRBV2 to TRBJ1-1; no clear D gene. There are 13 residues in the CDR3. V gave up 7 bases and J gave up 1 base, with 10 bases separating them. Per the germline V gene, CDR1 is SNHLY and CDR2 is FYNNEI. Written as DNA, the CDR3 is TGTGCCAGCATCTCTGCGGGGAACACTGAAGCTTTCTTT. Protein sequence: CASISAGNTEAFF. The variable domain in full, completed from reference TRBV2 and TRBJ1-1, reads EPEVTQTPSHQVTQMGQEVILRCVPISNHLYFYWYRQILGQKVEFLVSFYNNEISEKSEIFDDQFSVERPDGSNFTLKIRSTKLEDSAMYFCASISAGNTEAFFGQGTRLTVV.

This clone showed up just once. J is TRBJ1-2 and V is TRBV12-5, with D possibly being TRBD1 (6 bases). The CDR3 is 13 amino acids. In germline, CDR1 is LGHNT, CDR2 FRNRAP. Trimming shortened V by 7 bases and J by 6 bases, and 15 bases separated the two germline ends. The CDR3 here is CASALRGLDGYTF. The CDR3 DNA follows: TGTGCTAGTGCCCTCAGGGGTTTGGATGGCTACACCTTC.

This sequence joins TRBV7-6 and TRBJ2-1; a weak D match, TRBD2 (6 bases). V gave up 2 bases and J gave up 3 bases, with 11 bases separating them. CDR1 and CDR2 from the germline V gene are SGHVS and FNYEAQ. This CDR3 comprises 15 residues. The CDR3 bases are TGTGCCAGCAGCTTAAGTACTAGCAGCTACAATGAGCAGTTCTTC. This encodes CASSLSTSSYNEQFF.

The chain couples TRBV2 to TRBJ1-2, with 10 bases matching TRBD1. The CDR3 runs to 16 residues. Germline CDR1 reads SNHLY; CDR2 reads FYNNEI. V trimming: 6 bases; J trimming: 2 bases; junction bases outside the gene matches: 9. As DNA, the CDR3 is TGTGCCAGCAGCGACCTGACAGGGGGCCTCAACTATGGCTACACCTTC. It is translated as CASSDLTGGLNYGYTF.

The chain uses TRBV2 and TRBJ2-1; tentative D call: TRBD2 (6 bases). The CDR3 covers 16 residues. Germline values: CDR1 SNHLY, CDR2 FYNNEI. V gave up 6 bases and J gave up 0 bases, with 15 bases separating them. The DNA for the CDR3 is TGTGCCAGCAGCGGGGACTTTACCATCTCCTACAATGAGCAGTTCTTC. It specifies CASSGDFTISYNEQFF.

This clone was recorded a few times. The CDR3 sequence is CASSFGPAGSPLHF. The CDR3 DNA reads as TGTGCCAGCAGCTTCGGACCCGCGGGTTCACCCCTCCACTTT. This chain uses TRBV5-4 with TRBJ1-6; D ambiguous. The germline CDR1 and CDR2 sequences are SGHNT and YYREEE (reference sequence). The CDR3 contains 14 residues. Trimming stripped 2 bases from V and 9 bases from J, with 12 bases between.

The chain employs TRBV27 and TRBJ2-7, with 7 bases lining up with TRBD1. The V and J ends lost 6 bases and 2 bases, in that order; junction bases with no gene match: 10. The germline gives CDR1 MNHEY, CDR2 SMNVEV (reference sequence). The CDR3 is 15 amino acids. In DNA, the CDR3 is TGTGCCAGCAGGCCCGACAGACAGGGCGCCTACGAGCAGTACTTC. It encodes CASRPDRQGAYEQYF.

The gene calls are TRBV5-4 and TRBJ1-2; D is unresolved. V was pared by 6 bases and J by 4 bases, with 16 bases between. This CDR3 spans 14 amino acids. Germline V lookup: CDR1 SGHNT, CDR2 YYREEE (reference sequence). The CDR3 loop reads CASTSRDSLYGYTF. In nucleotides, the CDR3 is TGTGCCAGCACCTCTCGTGACTCGCTCTATGGCTACACCTTC.

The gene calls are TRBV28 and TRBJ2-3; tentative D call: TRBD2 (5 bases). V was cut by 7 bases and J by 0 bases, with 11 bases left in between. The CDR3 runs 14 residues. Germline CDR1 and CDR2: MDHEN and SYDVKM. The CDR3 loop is CASIAGSSTDTQYF. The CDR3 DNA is TGTGCCAGCATTGCGGGCAGTAGCACAGATACGCAGTATTTT.

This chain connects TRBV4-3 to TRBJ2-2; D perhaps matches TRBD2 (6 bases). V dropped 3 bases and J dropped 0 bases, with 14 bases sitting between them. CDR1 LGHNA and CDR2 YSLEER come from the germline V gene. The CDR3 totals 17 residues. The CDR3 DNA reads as TGCGCCAGCAGCCATTCCTGGAGGGGTACGAACACCGGGGAGCTGTTTTTT. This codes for CASSHSWRGTNTGELFF.

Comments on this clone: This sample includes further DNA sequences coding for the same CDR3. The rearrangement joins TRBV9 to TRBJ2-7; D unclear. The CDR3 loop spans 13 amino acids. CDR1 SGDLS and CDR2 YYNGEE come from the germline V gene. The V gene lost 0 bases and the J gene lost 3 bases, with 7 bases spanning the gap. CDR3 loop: CASSVGPGYEQYF. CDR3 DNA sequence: TGTGCCAGCAGCGTAGGGCCGGGCTACGAGCAGTACTTC.

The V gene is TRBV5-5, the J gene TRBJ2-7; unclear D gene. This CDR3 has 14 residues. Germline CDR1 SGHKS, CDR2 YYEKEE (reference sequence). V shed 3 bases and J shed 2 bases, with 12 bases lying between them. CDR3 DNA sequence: TGTGCCAGCAGCTCGGAAGGGTGGACCTACGAGCAGTACTTC. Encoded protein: CASSSEGWTYEQYF.

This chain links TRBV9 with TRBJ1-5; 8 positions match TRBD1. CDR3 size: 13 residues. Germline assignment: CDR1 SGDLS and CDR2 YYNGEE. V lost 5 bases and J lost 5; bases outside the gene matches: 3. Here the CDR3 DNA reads TGTGCCAGCAGTGGGACAGGAGATCAGCCCCAGCATTTT. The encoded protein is CASSGTGDQPQHF.

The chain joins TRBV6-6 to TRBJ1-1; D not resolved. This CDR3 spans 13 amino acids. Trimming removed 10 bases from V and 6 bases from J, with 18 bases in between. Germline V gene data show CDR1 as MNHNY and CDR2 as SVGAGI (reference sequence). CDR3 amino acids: CATIPGSFAEAFF. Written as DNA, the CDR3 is TGTGCCACCATCCCCGGGAGTTTCGCTGAAGCTTTCTTT.

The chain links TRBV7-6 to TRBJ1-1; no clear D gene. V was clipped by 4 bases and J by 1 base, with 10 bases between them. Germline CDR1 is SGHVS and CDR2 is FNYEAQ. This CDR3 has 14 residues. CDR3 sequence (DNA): TGTGCCAGCAGCTCCTCTCTCACGAACACTGAAGCTTTCTTT. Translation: CASSSSLTNTEAFF. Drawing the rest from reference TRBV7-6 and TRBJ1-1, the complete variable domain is GAGVSQSPRYKVTKRGQDVALRCDPISGHVSLYWYRQALGQGPEFLTYFNYEAQQDKSGLPNDRFSAERPEGSISTLTIQRTEQRDSAMYRCASSSSLTNTEAFFGQGTRLTVV.

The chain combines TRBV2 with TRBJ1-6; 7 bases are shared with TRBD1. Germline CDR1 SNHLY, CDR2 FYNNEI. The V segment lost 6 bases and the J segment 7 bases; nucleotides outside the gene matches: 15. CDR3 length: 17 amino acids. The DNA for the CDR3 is TGTGCCAGCAGGGAACTGGGGACAGTAGATTGGAATTCACCCCTCCACTTT. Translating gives CASRELGTVDWNSPLHF.

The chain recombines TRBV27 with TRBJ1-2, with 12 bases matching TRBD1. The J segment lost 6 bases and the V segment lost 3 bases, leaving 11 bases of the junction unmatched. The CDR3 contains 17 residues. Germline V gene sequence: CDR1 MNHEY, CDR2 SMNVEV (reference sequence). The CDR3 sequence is CASSLEGTGGAVDGYTF. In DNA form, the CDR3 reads TGTGCCAGCAGTTTGGAGGGGACAGGGGGCGCGGTGGATGGCTACACCTTC.

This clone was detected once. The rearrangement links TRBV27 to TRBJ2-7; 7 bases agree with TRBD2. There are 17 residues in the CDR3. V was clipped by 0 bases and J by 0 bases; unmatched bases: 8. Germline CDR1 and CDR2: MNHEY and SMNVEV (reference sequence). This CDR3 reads CASSLSPLAESSYEQYF. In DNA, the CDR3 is TGTGCCAGCAGTTTATCGCCTCTAGCGGAAAGCTCCTACGAGCAGTACTTC.

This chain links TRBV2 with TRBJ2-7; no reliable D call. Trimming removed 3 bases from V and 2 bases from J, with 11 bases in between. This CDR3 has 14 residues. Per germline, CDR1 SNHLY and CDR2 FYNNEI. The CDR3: CASSDPAAPYEQYF. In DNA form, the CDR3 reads TGTGCCAGCAGTGATCCCGCGGCCCCCTACGAGCAGTACTTC.

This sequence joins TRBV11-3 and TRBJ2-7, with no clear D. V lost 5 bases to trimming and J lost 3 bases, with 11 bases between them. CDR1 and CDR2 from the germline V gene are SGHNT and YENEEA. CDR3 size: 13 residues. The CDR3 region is CASSTGLHYEQYF. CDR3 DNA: TGTGCCAGCAGCACTGGGCTTCACTACGAGCAGTACTTC.

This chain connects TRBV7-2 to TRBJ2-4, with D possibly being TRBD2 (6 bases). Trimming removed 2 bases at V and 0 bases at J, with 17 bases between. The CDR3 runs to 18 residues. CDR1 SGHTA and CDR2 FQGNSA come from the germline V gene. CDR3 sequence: CASSLIGGAELAKNIQYF. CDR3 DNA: TGTGCCAGCAGCTTAATCGGAGGGGCGGAACTAGCCAAAAACATTCAGTACTTC.

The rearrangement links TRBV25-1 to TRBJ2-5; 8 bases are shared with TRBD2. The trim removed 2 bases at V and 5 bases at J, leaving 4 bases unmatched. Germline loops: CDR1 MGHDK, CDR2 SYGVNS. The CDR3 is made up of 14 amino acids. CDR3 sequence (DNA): TGTGCCAGCAGTGAACGCCCGGGAGGGGAGACCCAGTACTTC. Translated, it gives CASSERPGGETQYF. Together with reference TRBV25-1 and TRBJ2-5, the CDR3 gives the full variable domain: EADIYQTPRYLVIGTGKKITLECSQTMGHDKMYWYQQDPGMELHLIHYSYGVNSTEKGDLSSESTVSRIRTEHFPLTLESARPSHTSQYLCASSERPGGETQYFGPGTRLLVL.

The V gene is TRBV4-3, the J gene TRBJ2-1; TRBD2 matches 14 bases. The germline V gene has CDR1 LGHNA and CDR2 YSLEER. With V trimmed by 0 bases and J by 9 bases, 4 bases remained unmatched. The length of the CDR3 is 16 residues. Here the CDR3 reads CASSQEGTSGSREQFF. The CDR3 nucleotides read TGCGCCAGCAGCCAAGAAGGGACTAGCGGGAGCCGTGAGCAGTTCTTC.

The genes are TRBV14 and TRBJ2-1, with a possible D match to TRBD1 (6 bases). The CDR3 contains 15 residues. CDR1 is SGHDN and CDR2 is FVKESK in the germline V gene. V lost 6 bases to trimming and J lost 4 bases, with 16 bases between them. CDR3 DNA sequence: TGTGCCAGCAGGCTAACAGGGTTCGCGTACAATGAGCAGTTCTTC. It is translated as CASRLTGFAYNEQFF.

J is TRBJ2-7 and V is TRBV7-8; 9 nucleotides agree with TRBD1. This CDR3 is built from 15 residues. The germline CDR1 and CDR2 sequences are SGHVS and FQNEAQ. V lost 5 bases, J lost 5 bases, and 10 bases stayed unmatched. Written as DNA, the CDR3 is TGTGCCAGCAGCGCCGGGACAGGGAGTTCCCACGAGCAGTACTTC. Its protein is CASSAGTGSSHEQYF. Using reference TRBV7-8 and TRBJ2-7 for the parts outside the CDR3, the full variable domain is GAGVSQSPRYKVAKRGQDVALRCDPISGHVSLFWYQQALGQGPEFLTYFQNEAQLDKSGLPSDRFFAERPEGSVSTLKIQRTQQEDSAVYLCASSAGTGSSHEQYFGPGTRLTVT.

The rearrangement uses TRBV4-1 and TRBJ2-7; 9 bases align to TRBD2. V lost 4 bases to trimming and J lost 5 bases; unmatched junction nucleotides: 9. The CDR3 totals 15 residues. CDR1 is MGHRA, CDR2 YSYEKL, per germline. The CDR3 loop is CASSPNIAGDNEQYF. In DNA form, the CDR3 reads TGCGCCAGCAGCCCGAATATAGCGGGAGATAACGAGCAGTACTTC.

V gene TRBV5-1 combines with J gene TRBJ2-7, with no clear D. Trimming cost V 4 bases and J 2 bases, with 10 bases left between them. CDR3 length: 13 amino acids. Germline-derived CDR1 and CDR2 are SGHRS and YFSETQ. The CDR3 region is CASSTDGPYEQYF. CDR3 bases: TGCGCCAGCAGCACGGACGGGCCCTACGAGCAGTACTTC.

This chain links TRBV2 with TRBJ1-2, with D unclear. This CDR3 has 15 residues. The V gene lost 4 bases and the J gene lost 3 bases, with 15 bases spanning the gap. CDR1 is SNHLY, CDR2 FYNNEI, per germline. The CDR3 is CASSVLITGYYGYTF. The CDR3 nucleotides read TGTGCCAGCAGTGTATTGATCACTGGATACTATGGCTACACCTTC. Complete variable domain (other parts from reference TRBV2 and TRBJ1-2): EPEVTQTPSHQVTQMGQEVILRCVPISNHLYFYWYRQILGQKVEFLVSFYNNEISEKSEIFDDQFSVERPDGSNFTLKIRSTKLEDSAMYFCASSVLITGYYGYTFGSGTRLTVV.